This TCR beta chain was sequenced in a study of blood T cell repertoires in COVID-19. The wider study: Spain, Italy and the United States supplied samples that represented acute and convalescent COVID-19. The analysed material was cDNA or gDNA that came from T cells, B-cell-depleted T cells, or PBMCs.

Profiled with immunoSEQ multiplex PCR; TCRdb holds only in-frame clones, not every one. In the table there are 200,000 or so clones, over 75% of which are singletons. CDR1 and CDR2 (germline): MNHEY, SMNVEV (reference sequence). The ends were cut back, 6 bases at V and 0 bases at J, with 20 bases in the middle. The CDR3 extends over 17 amino acids. Material: peripheral blood. The clonotype was recovered from a man aged 55 to 70 with acute or convalescent COVID-19. This chain links TRBV27 with TRBJ1-1, with D perhaps matching TRBD1 (5 bases). CDR3 sequence: CASSPGGFGVLNTEAFF. For the CDR3, the DNA is TGTGCCAGCAGCCCCGGGGGGTTCGGGGTCCTGAACACTGAAGCTTTCTTT.